Given below is one TCR beta chain in context. Its antigen is unidentified. The entry originates in a study of blood T cells in healthy people across ages. Overall study findings and caveats: Roughly linear age-related decline in beta diversity appeared, significant by age about 40. Unknown CMV status may confound age-related changes in expanded clones.

The authors ran a second PCR of roughly 6 to 12 cycles using a sample-barcoded 5' primer and a J-beta primer mix. One entry per CDR3 protein results from TCRdb running MiXCR on the 5' RACE reads. The table records 550,000 to 750,000 distinct CDR3 sequences, roughly 20% of them present only once. The CDR3 covers 14 residues. V trimming: 5 bases; J trimming: 5 bases; junction bases outside the gene matches: 9. Germline V gene data show CDR1 as SQVTM and CDR2 as ANQGSEA. The sample taken for sequencing was blood. The genes are TRBV29-1 and TRBJ2-3; 8 bases align to TRBD2. The clonotype was recovered from a man in his sixties or seventies in good health. The DNA of the CDR3 is TGCAGCGTTAGAGGAAGCGGGGGCCTAGATACGCAGTATTTT. Amino acid sequence: CSVRGSGGLDTQYF.